These 31 T cell receptor beta chains share one sample of origin, sequenced in a study of blood T cells in healthy people across ages. Using a J-beta primer mix together with a sample-barcoded 5' primer, a second PCR was run for about 7 to 12 cycles. TCRdb used MiXCR to reprocess the 5' RACE reads, holding one entry per CDR3 protein. The table includes about 1.5 million distinct CDR3 sequences, 42% detected once. The sample comprised blood. The origin of the receptors is a woman between 18 and 29 years old in good health.

The genes are TRBV20-1 and TRBJ1-6; TRBD1 agrees at 8 bases. The CDR3 is 18 residues long. Trimming removed 2 bases from V and 0 bases from J; junction bases left unmatched: 9. Germline CDR1 is DFQATT and CDR2 is SNEGSKA (reference sequence). DNA of the CDR3: TGCAGTGCTAGACGACAGGGGCAGGTGGGCTCCTATAATTCACCCCTCCACTTT. Translation: CSARRQGQVGSYNSPLHF.

The CDR3 nucleotides read TGTGCCAGCAGTCCCCGACTGGGCTCTGGAAACACCATATATTTT. It encodes CASSPRLGSGNTIYF. The chain has TRBV27 and TRBJ1-3; D is uncertain. The germline gives CDR1 MNHEY, CDR2 SMNVEV (reference sequence). Trimming shortened V by 5 bases and J by 0 bases, and 11 bases separated the two germline ends. The CDR3 runs to 15 residues.

The chain uses TRBV13 and TRBJ2-7; no reliable D call. The CDR3 totals 15 residues. V was clipped by 8 bases and J by 7 bases, with 24 bases between them. Germline V lookup: CDR1 PRHDT, CDR2 FYEKMQ (reference sequence). CDR3 bases: TGTGCCAGCGCCTGGGTTAACGGTCCCATCAATGAGCAGTACTTC. This translates into CASAWVNGPINEQYF.

This clonotype was counted between two and nine times. The J gene is TRBJ2-1, the V gene TRBV29-1, with D unresolved. This CDR3 is built from 16 residues. Trimming shortened V by 0 bases and J by 2 bases, and 14 bases separated the two germline ends. Per the germline V gene, CDR1 is SQVTM and CDR2 is ANQGSEA. CDR3 in DNA: TGCAGCGTTGAAGACCCCGTGCGGCCGCCCTACAATGAGCAGTTCTTC. The encoded protein is CSVEDPVRPPYNEQFF.

The sample holds a few counts of this clonotype. CDR3 sequence reads: CASSPLWRAYGYTF. Here the CDR3 DNA reads TGTGCCAGCAGCCCTTTATGGAGAGCCTATGGCTACACCTTC. The genes are TRBV7-2 and TRBJ1-2; D ambiguous. Germline V lookup: CDR1 SGHTA, CDR2 FQGNSA. The ends were cut back, 5 bases at V and 4 bases at J, with 14 bases in the middle. The CDR3 has 14 residues.

This clonotype was detected a few times. This chain uses TRBV6-6 with TRBJ1-2; D gene unclear. Trimming pared 8 bases from V and 5 bases from J, leaving 12 bases between. The CDR3 runs to 12 residues. The V gene's germline CDR1 is MNHNY and CDR2 SVGAGI (reference sequence). CDR3 loop: CASREAAYGYTF. The CDR3 DNA reads as TGTGCCAGCCGAGAGGCAGCTTATGGCTACACCTTC.

This clonotype was found a few times. This chain links TRBV20-1 with TRBJ2-5; no clear D. V was cut by 6 bases and J by 1 base, with 9 bases left in between. Germline V lookup: CDR1 DFQATT, CDR2 SNEGSKA (reference sequence). This CDR3 is built from 12 residues. The CDR3 sequence is CSAPQLQETQYF. Written as DNA, the CDR3 is TGCAGTGCCCCCCAGCTCCAAGAGACCCAGTACTTC.

The V call is TRBV6-5, the J call TRBJ2-4; D remains unclear. This CDR3 has 16 amino acids. Germline V CDR1 and CDR2: MNHEY, SVGAGI. The germline V and J ends were trimmed by 4 bases and 1 base, with 14 bases remaining between them. The CDR3 DNA follows: TGTGCCAGCAGTTTAACCGGGTCAAGCGCCAAAAACATTCAGTACTTC. It translates to CASSLTGSSAKNIQYF.

This chain joins TRBV12-3 or TRBV12-4 and TRBJ1-3; no reliable D call. V lost 6 bases to trimming and J lost 0 bases, with 12 bases between them. This CDR3 spans 15 amino acids. The CDR3 DNA reads as TGTGCCAGCAGATGGACGGTCCCCTCTGGAAACACCATATATTTT. It encodes CASRWTVPSGNTIYF.

This clonotype has more than one count but fewer than ten. This chain joins TRBV2 and TRBJ2-7; no clear D. Trimming shortened V by 6 bases and J by 4 bases, and 7 bases separated the two germline ends. Germline CDR1 and CDR2: SNHLY and FYNNEI. The CDR3 has 11 amino acids. The CDR3 DNA reads as TGTGCCAGCAGGATAGTGTACGAGCAGTACTTC. Encoded protein: CASRIVYEQYF.

This clonotype was counted a few times. The rearrangement uses TRBV6-5 and TRBJ2-1; possible D gene TRBD2, 7 bases. Germline V gene lookup returns CDR1 MNHEY and CDR2 SVGAGI. The CDR3 has 16 residues. V gave up 5 bases and J gave up 8 bases, with 22 bases separating them. The CDR3 DNA is TGTGCCAGCAGTCCGATACGGGGGGCCCCTAGGGATGAGCAGTTCTTC. Translating it yields CASSPIRGAPRDEQFF.

The rearrangement links TRBV10-1 to TRBJ2-6; no clear D. This CDR3 comprises 16 residues. The germline V gene encodes CDR1 WNHNN and CDR2 SYGVQD (reference sequence). The germline V and J ends were trimmed by 3 bases and 0 bases, with 9 bases remaining between them. The CDR3 bases are TGCGCCAGCAGTGACGGGTATAGCTCTGGGGCCAACGTCCTGACTTTC. Protein: CASSDGYSSGANVLTF.

The chain carries TRBV2 and TRBJ2-5; no firm D call. The J call is uncertain, as TRBJ2-7 better fits the DNA end. The length of the CDR3 is 14 residues. Germline assignment: CDR1 SNHLY and CDR2 FYNNEI. CDR3 region: CASIVLGSLYEQYF. Here the CDR3 DNA reads TGTGCCAGCATTGTTTTAGGCAGTCTCTACGAGCAGTACTTC.

This clonotype was picked up a small number of times. In DNA, the CDR3 is TGTGCCACCAGTGACGGACGGAACTATGGCTACACCTTC. Protein: CATSDGRNYGYTF. This chain connects TRBV24-1 to TRBJ1-2; no clear D. V dropped 4 bases and J dropped 2 bases, with 7 bases sitting between them. Germline V gives CDR1 KGHDR, CDR2 SFDVKD. CDR3 length: 13 amino acids.

This clonotype has a handful of counts. The genes are TRBV4-1 and TRBJ2-1, with 14 positions matching TRBD2. Unmatched junction bases numbered 3, after V lost 1 base and J lost 1 base. This CDR3 is built from 18 residues. Per germline, CDR1 MGHRA and CDR2 YSYEKL. CDR3 residues: CASSQAGLAGVSYNEQFF. CDR3 nucleotides: TGCGCCAGCAGCCAAGCGGGACTAGCGGGAGTATCCTACAATGAGCAGTTCTTC.

This chain joins TRBV5-1 and TRBJ1-1, with a tentative D call TRBD1 (5 bases). This CDR3 has 16 amino acids. In germline, CDR1 is SGHRS, CDR2 YFSETQ. Trimming took 0 bases from V and 1 from J, leaving 13 bases between them. CDR3 nucleotide sequence: TGCGCCAGCAGCTTGGAAAGGGGCGCAGGGAACACTGAAGCTTTCTTT. Translated: CASSLERGAGNTEAFF.

The chain employs TRBV12-3 or TRBV12-4 and TRBJ1-5, with a tentative D call TRBD1 (5 bases). With 11 bases removed from V and 2 bases from J, the gap between germline ends came to 13 bases. The CDR3 has 13 residues. CDR3 nucleotide sequence: TGTGCCTCTACGGGACGGGGCAATCAGCCCCAGCATTTT. This encodes CASTGRGNQPQHF.

This clonotype was observed at least ten times. This chain joins TRBV12-3 or TRBV12-4 and TRBJ1-2; 8 bases align to TRBD1. The V gene end was trimmed by 1 base and the J gene end by 7 bases; junction bases not matched to a gene: 8. This CDR3 is 15 amino acids long. The CDR3 here is CASSLEAGGASGYTF. DNA for the CDR3: TGTGCCAGCAGTTTAGAGGCAGGGGGCGCGAGTGGCTACACCTTC.

The J gene is TRBJ2-1, the V gene TRBV20-1; no reliable D call. V lost 0 bases and J lost 4, with 13 bases in between. CDR1 and CDR2 (germline): DFQATT, SNEGSKA (reference sequence). The CDR3 totals 15 residues. CDR3 loop: CSARDKGPVYNEQFF. In DNA, the CDR3 is TGCAGTGCTAGAGATAAGGGTCCCGTATACAATGAGCAGTTCTTC.

The chain is built from TRBV20-1 and TRBJ2-4; D is uncertain. The V end was cut by 0 bases, the J end by 13 bases, with 25 bases between. Germline lookup yields CDR1 DFQATT and CDR2 SNEGSKA (reference sequence). The CDR3 consists of 16 residues. The CDR3 spells CSARERVSSSYNEQYF. CDR3 nucleotide sequence: TGCAGTGCTAGAGAAAGGGTTAGTAGCTCCTACAATGAGCAGTACTTC.

The CDR3 region is CASSYVPGQYTEAFF. For the CDR3, the DNA is TGTGCCAGCAGTTACGTTCCGGGACAGTACACTGAAGCTTTCTTT. The chain has TRBV6-5 and TRBJ1-1, with 7 bases identical to TRBD1. The germline CDR1 and CDR2 sequences are MNHEY and SVGAGI. CDR3 length: 15 amino acids. V dropped 2 bases and J dropped 3; count of bases not matched to a gene: 6.

This clonotype was detected many times. The rearrangement uses TRBV2 and TRBJ1-1; 11 nucleotides match TRBD1. The trim removed 6 bases at V and 1 base at J, leaving 7 bases unmatched. The CDR3 totals 16 residues. CDR1 and CDR2 from the germline V gene are SNHLY and FYNNEI. In DNA, the CDR3 is TGTGCCAGCAGAAAGGACAGGGGGCCGGGGAACACTGAAGCTTTCTTT. It is translated as CASRKDRGPGNTEAFF.

The V call is TRBV9, the J call TRBJ2-1; 7 positions agree with TRBD2. The CDR3 is made up of 13 amino acids. Germline V gene lookup returns CDR1 SGDLS and CDR2 YYNGEE. Germline trimming cut 4 bases from V and 6 bases from J; bases unmatched to any gene: 4. The DNA of the CDR3 is TGTGCCAGCAGCAGGACTAGTCCCAATGAGCAGTTCTTC. This sequence encodes CASSRTSPNEQFF.

This clonotype was counted a few times. The chain joins TRBV2 to TRBJ2-5; 10 nucleotides match TRBD1. Looked up from germline, CDR1 is SNHLY and CDR2 is FYNNEI. This CDR3 is built from 16 residues. V lost 5 bases and J lost 5; bases outside the gene matches: 11. CDR3 region: CASSRLGTGDGETQYF. The CDR3 DNA reads TGTGCCAGCAGTCGCCTTGGGACAGGGGACGGGGAGACCCAGTACTTC.

The chain joins TRBV28 to TRBJ1-5; D is perhaps TRBD1 (5 bases). V was trimmed by 5 bases and J by 0 bases, leaving 23 bases between them. Per the germline V gene, CDR1 is MDHEN and CDR2 is SYDVKM. CDR3 size: 19 residues. The CDR3 sequence: CASSPITGTFSYSNQPQHF. For the CDR3, the DNA is TGTGCCAGCAGTCCCATAACAGGAACCTTCTCTTATAGCAATCAGCCCCAGCATTTT.

Note on this clonotype: A junction boundary mismatches the germline segment, possibly from a read error. The chain links TRBV3-1 to TRBJ2-4, with a weak D call TRBD2 (5 bases). The CDR3 runs to 15 residues. The V gene's germline CDR1 is LGHDT and CDR2 YNNKEL (reference sequence). The DNA of the CDR3 is TGTGCCAGCAGCCGGTCAGATCTAGCCAAAAGCATTCAGTACTTC. Protein: CASSRSDLAKSIQYF.

J is TRBJ2-1 and V is TRBV23-1; D is possibly TRBD1 (5 bases). TRBV23-1 is known as an ORF, though its function is uncertain. V dropped 6 bases and J dropped 12 bases, with 18 bases sitting between them. This CDR3 is built from 13 residues. The CDR3 is CASSSTDTIPQFF. The CDR3 DNA reads as TGCGCCAGCAGCTCGACAGATACAATTCCGCAGTTCTTC.

The chain employs TRBV5-1 and TRBJ2-1, with D possibly matching TRBD1 (6 bases). This CDR3 is 15 amino acids long. Trimming took 7 bases from V and 7 from J, leaving 21 bases between them. Per the germline V gene, CDR1 is SGHRS and CDR2 is YFSETQ. The CDR3 here is CASRVGDRRWNEQFF. The CDR3 bases are TGCGCCAGCCGCGTTGGTGACAGGAGATGGAATGAGCAGTTCTTC.

The chain couples TRBV20-1 to TRBJ2-1; 13 nucleotides match TRBD2. Germline CDR1 reads DFQATT; CDR2 reads SNEGSKA (reference sequence). V lost 6 bases and J lost 5; bases outside the gene matches: 1. The CDR3 has 13 amino acids. CDR3 coding DNA: TGCAGTGCACTAGCGGGGGGGAACAATGAGCAGTTCTTC. It is translated as CSALAGGNNEQFF.

The gene calls are TRBV20-1 and TRBJ1-2; 10 positions match TRBD1. The CDR3 runs 13 residues. The ends lost 7 bases at V and 2 bases at J; junction bases unmatched: 4. Germline assignment: CDR1 DFQATT and CDR2 SNEGSKA (reference sequence). The DNA of the CDR3 is TGCAGTGTTCCGGGACAGGGGAACTATGGCTACACCTTC. Translated: CSVPGQGNYGYTF.

V usage is TRBV4-1 and J usage is TRBJ1-2; D not resolved. Germline V gives CDR1 MGHRA, CDR2 YSYEKL. V was shortened by 1 base and J by 0 bases, with 9 bases between the two germline ends. The length of the CDR3 is 15 residues. CDR3 in amino acids: CASSQAQVANYGYTF. DNA of the CDR3: TGCGCCAGCAGCCAAGCCCAGGTGGCTAACTATGGCTACACCTTC.